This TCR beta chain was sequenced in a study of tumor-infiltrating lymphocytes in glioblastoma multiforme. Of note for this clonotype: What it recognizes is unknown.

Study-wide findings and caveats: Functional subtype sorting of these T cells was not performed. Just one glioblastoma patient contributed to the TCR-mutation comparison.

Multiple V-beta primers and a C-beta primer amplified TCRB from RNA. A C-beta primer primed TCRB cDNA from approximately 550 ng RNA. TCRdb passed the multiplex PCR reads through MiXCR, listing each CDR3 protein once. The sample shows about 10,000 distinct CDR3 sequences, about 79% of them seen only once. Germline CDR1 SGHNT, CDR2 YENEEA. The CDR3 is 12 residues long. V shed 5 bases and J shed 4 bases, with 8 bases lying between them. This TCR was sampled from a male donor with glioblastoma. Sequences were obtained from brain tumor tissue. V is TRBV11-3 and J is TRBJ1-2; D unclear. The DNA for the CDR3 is TGTGCCAGCAGCCAGGCTTCCTATGGCTACACCTTC. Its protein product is CASSQASYGYTF.